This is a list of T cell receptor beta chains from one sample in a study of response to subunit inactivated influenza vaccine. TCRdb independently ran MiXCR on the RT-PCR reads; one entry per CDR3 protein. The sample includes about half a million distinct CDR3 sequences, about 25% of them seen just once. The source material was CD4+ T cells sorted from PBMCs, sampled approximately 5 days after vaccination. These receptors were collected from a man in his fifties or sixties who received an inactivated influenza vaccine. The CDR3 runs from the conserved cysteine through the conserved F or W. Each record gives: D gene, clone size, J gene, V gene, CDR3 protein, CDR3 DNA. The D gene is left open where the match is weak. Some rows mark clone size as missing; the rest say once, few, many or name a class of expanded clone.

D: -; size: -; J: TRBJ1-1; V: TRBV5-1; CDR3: CASSAPDRLNTEAFF; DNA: TGCGCCAGCAGCGCGCCAGACAGGTTGAACACTGAAGCTTTCTTT
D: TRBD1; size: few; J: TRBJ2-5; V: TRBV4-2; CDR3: CASSQDGSPTGRETQYF; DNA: TGTGCCAGCAGCCAAGATGGGTCGCCGACAGGGAGAGAGACCCAGTACTTC
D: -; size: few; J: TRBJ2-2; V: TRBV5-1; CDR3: CASSPPGPNGELFF; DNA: TGCGCCAGCAGCCCCCCGGGGCCGAACGGGGAGCTGTTTTTT
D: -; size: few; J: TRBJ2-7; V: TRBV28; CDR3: CASNAGPAEQYF; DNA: TGTGCCAGCAATGCAGGGCCCGCCGAGCAGTACTTC
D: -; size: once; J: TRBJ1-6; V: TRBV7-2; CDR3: CASSLDEGYHLHF; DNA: TGTGCCAGCAGCTTAGATGAGGGGTACCACCTCCACTTT
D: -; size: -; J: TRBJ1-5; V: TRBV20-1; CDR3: CSARESGPGNQPQHF; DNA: TGCAGTGCTAGAGAATCAGGGCCTGGGAATCAGCCCCAGCATTTT
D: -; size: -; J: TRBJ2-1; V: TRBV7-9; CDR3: CASSPRGTSYNEQFF; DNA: TGTGCCAGCAGCCCAAGGGGGACAAGCTACAATGAGCAGTTCTTC
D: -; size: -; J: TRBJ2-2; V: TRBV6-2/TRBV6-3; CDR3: CASSYRLHTGELFF; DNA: TGTGCCAGCAGTTACAGACTCCACACCGGGGAGCTGTTTTTT
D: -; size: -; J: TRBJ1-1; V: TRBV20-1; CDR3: CSAAGTLNTEAFF; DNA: TGCAGTGCAGCGGGGACATTGAACACTGAAGCTTTCTTT
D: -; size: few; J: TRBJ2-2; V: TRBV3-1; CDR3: CASSPSGDTGELFF; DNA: TGTGCCAGCAGCCCTTCGGGGGACACCGGGGAGCTGTTTTTT
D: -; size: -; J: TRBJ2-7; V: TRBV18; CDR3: CASSPLLSGTLSYEQYF; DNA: TGTGCCAGCTCACCACTTCTATCCGGGACATTATCCTACGAGCAGTACTTC
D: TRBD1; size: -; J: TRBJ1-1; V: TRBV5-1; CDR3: CASSVDRAEAFF; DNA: TGCGCCAGCAGCGTGGACAGGGCTGAAGCTTTCTTT
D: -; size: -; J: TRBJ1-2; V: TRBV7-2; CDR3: CASSLGAGFGYTF; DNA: TGTGCCAGCAGCTTGGGGGCAGGGTTCGGCTACACCTTC
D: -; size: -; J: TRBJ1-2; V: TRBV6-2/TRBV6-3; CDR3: CASGLADKSF; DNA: TGTGCCAGCGGGCTAGCGGACAAGAGCTTC
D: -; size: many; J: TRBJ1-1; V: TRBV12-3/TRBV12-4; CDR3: CASSLVQVKTEAFF; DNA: TGTGCCAGCAGTTTGGTCCAGGTGAAGACTGAAGCTTTCTTT
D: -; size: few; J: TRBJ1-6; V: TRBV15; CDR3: CATSRQGNSPLHF; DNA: TGTGCCACCAGCAGACAGGGGAATTCACCCCTCCACTTT
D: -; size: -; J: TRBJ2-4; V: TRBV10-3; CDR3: CAISESDLEAIQYF; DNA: TGTGCCATCAGTGAGTCGGACTTAGAAGCCATTCAGTACTTC
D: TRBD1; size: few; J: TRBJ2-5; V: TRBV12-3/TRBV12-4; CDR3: CASSLWDRGQETQYF; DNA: TGTGCCAGCAGTTTATGGGACAGGGGCCAAGAGACCCAGTACTTC
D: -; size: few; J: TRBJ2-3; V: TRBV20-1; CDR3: CSARGTPDTQYF; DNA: TGCAGTGCTAGAGGGACCCCAGATACGCAGTATTTT
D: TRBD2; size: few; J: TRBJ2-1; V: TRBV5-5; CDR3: CASSSLAGGSSYNEQFF; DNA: TGTGCCAGCAGCTCCCTAGCGGGGGGAAGCTCCTACAATGAGCAGTTCTTC
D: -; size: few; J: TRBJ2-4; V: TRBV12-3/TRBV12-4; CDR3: CASRPDRLAKNIQYF; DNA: TGTGCCAGCAGACCTGACAGACTAGCCAAAAACATTCAGTACTTC
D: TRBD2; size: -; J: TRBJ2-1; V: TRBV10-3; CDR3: CAISRTSGGYEQFF; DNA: TGTGCCATCAGTCGGACTAGCGGGGGCTATGAGCAGTTCTTC
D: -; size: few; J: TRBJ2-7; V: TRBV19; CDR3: CASSIVWDGFYEQYF; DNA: TGTGCCAGTAGTATAGTCTGGGACGGTTTCTACGAGCAGTACTTC
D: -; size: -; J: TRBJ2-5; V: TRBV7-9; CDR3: CASRWGPGETQYF; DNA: TGTGCCAGCAGGTGGGGACCGGGAGAGACCCAGTACTTC
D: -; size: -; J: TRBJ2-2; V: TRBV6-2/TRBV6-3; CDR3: CASSYSATARWELFF; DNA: TGTGCCAGCAGTTATTCGGCCACGGCTCGATGGGAGCTGTTTTTT
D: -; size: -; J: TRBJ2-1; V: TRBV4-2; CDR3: CASSQAISGDEQFF; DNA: TGTGCCAGCAGCCAAGCTATTTCCGGGGATGAGCAGTTCTTC
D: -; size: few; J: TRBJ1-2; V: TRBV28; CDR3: CASGKYGYTF; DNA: TGTGCCAGCGGGAAATATGGCTACACCTTC
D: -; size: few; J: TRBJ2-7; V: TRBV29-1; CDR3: CSVEGLYEQYF; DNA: TGCAGCGTTGAGGGCCTCTACGAGCAGTACTTC
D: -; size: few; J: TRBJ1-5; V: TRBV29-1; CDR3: CSVVDGINQPQHF; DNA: TGCAGCGTTGTGGACGGCATAAATCAGCCCCAGCATTTT
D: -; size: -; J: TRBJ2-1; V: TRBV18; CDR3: CASSPRVYHNEQFF; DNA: TGTGCCAGCTCACCACGGGTTTACCACAATGAGCAGTTCTTC
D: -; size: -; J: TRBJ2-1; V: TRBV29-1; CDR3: CSALHYDEQFF; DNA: TGCAGCGCCTTACATTACGATGAGCAGTTCTTC
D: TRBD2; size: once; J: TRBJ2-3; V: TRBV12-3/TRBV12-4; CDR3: CASSLPGTSWYF; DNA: TGTGCCAGCAGTTTACCAGGGACTAGCTGGTATTTT
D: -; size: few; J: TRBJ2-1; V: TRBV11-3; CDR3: CASSLSVGGRNEQFF; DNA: TGTGCCAGCAGCTTATCAGTGGGAGGACGGAATGAGCAGTTCTTC
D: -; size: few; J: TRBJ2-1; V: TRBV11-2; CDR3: CASSLYQGLLVKAGSYNEQFF; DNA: TGTGCCAGCAGCTTATATCAGGGGCTGCTGGTCAAGGCGGGCTCCTACAATGAGCAGTTCTTC
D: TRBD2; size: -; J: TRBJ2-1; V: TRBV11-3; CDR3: CASSSNWGTRGTNEQFF; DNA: TGTGCCAGCAGCTCTAACTGGGGGACTAGAGGAACGAATGAGCAGTTCTTC
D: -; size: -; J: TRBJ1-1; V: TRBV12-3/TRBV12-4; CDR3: CASSLNLGIIGTEAFF; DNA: TGTGCCAGCAGTTTAAATTTAGGGATCATTGGCACTGAAGCTTTCTTT
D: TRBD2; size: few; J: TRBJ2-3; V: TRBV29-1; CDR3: CSVEGTSGGQVDTQYF; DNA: TGCAGCGTTGAAGGGACTAGCGGGGGGCAGGTAGATACGCAGTATTTT
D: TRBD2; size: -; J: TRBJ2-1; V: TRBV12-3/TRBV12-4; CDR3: CASSLSTALLGGLVF; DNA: TGTGCCAGCAGTTTATCCACCGCATTACTGGGGGGGTTGGTCTTC
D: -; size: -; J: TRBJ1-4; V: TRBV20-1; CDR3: CCASHGTQATNEKLFF; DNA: TGCTGTGCTAGCCACGGGACACAGGCAACTAATGAAAAACTGTTTTTT
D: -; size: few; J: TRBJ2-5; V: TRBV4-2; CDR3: CASSQGERGETQYF; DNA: TGTGCCAGCAGCCAAGGGGAACGAGGGGAGACCCAGTACTTC
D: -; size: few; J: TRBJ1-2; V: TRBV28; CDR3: CASSGQSREANYGYTF; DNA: TGTGCCAGCTCTGGACAGTCCCGCGAGGCTAACTATGGCTACACCTTC
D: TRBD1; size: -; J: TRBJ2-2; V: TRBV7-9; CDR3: CASSLNRGPNTGELFF; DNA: TGTGCCAGCAGCTTAAACAGGGGACCTAACACCGGGGAGCTGTTTTTT
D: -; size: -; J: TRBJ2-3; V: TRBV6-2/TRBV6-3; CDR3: CASSRSLFPTDTQYF; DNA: TGTGCCAGCAGTAGAAGCCTCTTTCCCACAGATACGCAGTATTTT
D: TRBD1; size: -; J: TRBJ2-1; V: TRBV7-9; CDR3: CASRYRDRVDEQFF; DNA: TGTGCCAGCAGGTACCGGGACAGGGTCGATGAGCAGTTCTTC
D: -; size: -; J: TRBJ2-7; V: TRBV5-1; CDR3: CASSTDSYEQYF; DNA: TGCGCCAGCAGCACGGACAGCTACGAGCAGTACTTC
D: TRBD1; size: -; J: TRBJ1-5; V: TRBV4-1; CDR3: CASSPTGTVNQPQHF; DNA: TGCGCCAGCAGCCCGACTGGGACAGTCAATCAGCCCCAGCATTTT
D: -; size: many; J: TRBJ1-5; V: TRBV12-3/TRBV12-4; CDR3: CASSPDGNSNQPQHF; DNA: TGTGCCAGCAGTCCGGACGGGAATAGCAATCAGCCCCAGCATTTT
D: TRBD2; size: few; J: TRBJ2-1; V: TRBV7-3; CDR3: CASSLLPSGDTNEQFF; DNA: TGTGCCAGCAGCTTACTCCCTAGCGGGGATACCAATGAGCAGTTCTTC